Sequencing of this T cell receptor beta chain was carried out in a study of long-term antiretroviral therapy in people with HIV (dated by TCRdb to between 2021 and 2023). Regarding the complete study: The earliest samples were collected about a decade before the 2015 WHO recommendation for immediate ART, when ART was typically delayed until CD4 counts fell. No cross-contamination during QIAcube processing turned up in test extractions that ran a monoclonal T-cell line alongside about 35 polyclonal samples. Of the approximately 30 participants with HIV, 10 to 11 were female. This retrospective serial study examined whether starting ART and sustained HIV suppression were associated with changes in the composition and diversity of the TRB repertoire in peripheral blood. A total of about 180 cryopreserved PBMC samples were contributed to the cohort by 30 adults with confirmed HIV infection, with samples collected serially over a mean of roughly six years (range 1-12). The study at large found these results: Inferences about post-ART repertoire changes were limited because no data were available on ART adherence, viral resistance or therapy changes. Expanded TRB clones identified before ART initiation dominated the repertoire across all time points, though the dominance fluctuated and decreased in many PLHIV after ART. Starting ART was linked to a significant rise in TRB diversity, yet even after long-term ART the diversity remained significantly lower than in transplant donor controls. Unsorted PBMC were profiled instead of sorted CD4+ and CD8+ T cells because pre-ART samples had limited cell numbers. Samples dated from about 2003 to 2018, and the ART regimens used may be less effective than current ones. HIV repertoires had narrower CDR3 length ranges than controls, and the network structure suggested an antigen-experienced repertoire that shifted only slightly toward naive after ART. Owing to limited PBMC availability, only the TCR beta chain was sequenced, without alpha chain pairing.

Inclusion was restricted to participants for whom at least one PBMC sample before ART initiation and at least two post-ART samples were available. All participants with HIV were treated in the United States of America. Cryopreserved samples of roughly 0.95-10 million PBMC were thawed and washed before DNA extraction. At the time of the earliest PBMC sample, participants with HIV were aged between roughly 20 and 54 years. PBMC samples were contributed by each participant from 1-4 timepoints before ART initiation and 2-8 timepoints after ART initiation, with a median of 7 samples. Serial HIV viral load, CD4+ T-cell count, ART history and demographic data were obtained for every participant. Using a Qiagen kit on a QIAcube, genomic DNA was extracted from unsorted PBMC, with samples processed in batches of 12. As regards this clone: What antigen it recognizes has not been identified. The input lacks base qualities; no much larger clone sits a single base away.

CDR1 SQVTM and CDR2 ANQGSEA were looked up in the germline V gene. Taken from cysteine to phenylalanine, the CDR3 has 14 residues. The CDR3 DNA has 42 bases and is translated from base 1. V lost 6 bases and J lost 0 bases, and the count of bases not matched to a germline gene is 5. The immunoSEQ hsTCRB v3.0 assay was used at survey level resolution to sequence the TRB variable region. A depth of about 35,000-55,000 T-cell genomes per sample was targeted for TRB sequencing. An Illumina MiSeq with a v3 150-cycle kit was used to sequence the pooled TRB libraries. Per the authors' processing: Repertoire analysis was performed in R inside a reproducible Nextflow workflow that covered QC, data transformation and analysis. LymphoSeq2, an R package for AIRR-Seq data exploration, was used to implement custom analyses. A handful of samples yielding fewer than 5000 total TRB sequences were excluded, leaving about 190 analyzed HIV repertoires. Among the 170 to 200 HIV repertoires that were kept, roughly 58 were collected before ART initiation and roughly 130 were collected after ART initiation. Repertoires were downsampled to 5000 TRB nucleotide sequences, with summary statistics averaged over 100 downsampling iterations. Only TRB sequences with CDR3 regions of at least seven amino acids were retained for analysis. A Shannon entropy-derived clonality score and the Gini coefficient were used to measure diversity. In the repertoire networks, any two of the top 5000 CDR3 amino acid sequences were connected whenever the two sequences differed by an edit distance of one. For TRB CDR3 amino acid sequences, GLIPH2 was used to predict antigen specificity groups and MHC restriction. Known CMV, EBV, HIV or tissue antigen associations were flagged by matching CDR3 amino acid sequences against VDJdb and McPAS-TCR. Pre-ART, post-ART and control groups were compared with Wilcoxon signed-rank tests and Holm-Bonferroni correction. The table comes from immuneACCESS by way of TCRdb, which keeps in-frame sequences with V and J called. Part of the clones is missing from these tables; in studies checked, under half for an unresolved V gene and the rest for unknown reasons. V and J calls and clone size are copied from that table; D and trimming were computed from the DNA. Counted in this sample were some 18,000 clones; roughly 87% of them appeared once. Approximately 3.7% of the sample is taken by the ten largest.

This sample comprised unsorted PBMCs, obtained 2.1 years after starting antiretroviral therapy. The sequence derives from a man between 18 and 35 years old with HIV. This chain is built from TRBV29-1 and TRBJ2-1, and TRBD1 aligns with 7 junction nucleotides. The DNA sequence is as follows: TGCAGCGTAACAGGGGTCAGCTCCTACAATGAGCAGTTCTTC. Its product reads: CSVTGVSSYNEQFF.